This T cell receptor beta chain was identified during a study of PD-1 and CTLA-4 blockade in melanoma. This CDR3 spans 15 amino acids. Germline-derived CDR1 and CDR2 are MNHEY and SMNVEV (reference sequence). V lost 1 base and J 1 base, leaving 8 bases between the germline ends. Only in-frame clones appear in the TCRdb table, and some are missing; sequencing was by immunoSEQ multiplex PCR. The sample lists over 15,000 clones, 70% to 80% occurring once. The sample consisted of CD8+ T cells from peripheral blood, taken from a patient given anti-PD-1 treatment. The chain links TRBV27 to TRBJ1-5; TRBD1 might be the D (5 bases). The source of this sequence is a human donor with melanoma. The CDR3 loop reads CASSLLAGSNQPQHF. CDR3 coding DNA: TGTGCCAGCAGTTTATTGGCAGGGAGCAATCAGCCCCAGCATTTT.